The 5 T cell receptor beta chains reported below all come from one sample, sequenced in a study of CD8+CD57+ T cells in acquired aplastic anemia. TCR beta VDJ combinations and CDR3 sequences were profiled from genomic DNA. One entry per CDR3 protein, called by TCRdb with MiXCR from the reads. The sample records around 50,000 distinct CDR3 sequences, about 73% being singletons. Sequencing was performed on sorted CD4+, CD8+, or CD8+CD57+ T cells (not recorded which) from PBMCs. The receptor source for this set is a human donor in good health, serving as a control.

This chain's CDR3 is CSASQPRDRDYEQYF. The CDR3 bases are TGCAGTGCTAGCCAGCCCCGGGACAGGGACTACGAGCAGTACTTC. The chain is built from TRBV20-1 and TRBJ2-7, with 9 bases matching TRBD1. Germline V gives CDR1 DFQATT, CDR2 SNEGSKA (reference sequence). The ends lost 3 bases at V and 3 bases at J; junction bases unmatched: 9. The CDR3 is made up of 15 amino acids.

The genes are TRBV19 and TRBJ2-2, with D unresolved. CDR1 is LNHDA, CDR2 SQIVND, per germline (reference sequence). The CDR3 has 10 amino acids. Deletions cut 6 bases from V and 7 bases from J, with 3 bases between. The CDR3 sequence: CASRHGELFF. DNA of the CDR3: TGTGCCAGTAGACACGGGGAGCTGTTTTTT.

About this clonotype itself: One junction end does not reproduce the germline sequence, and a read error may be involved. J is TRBJ1-2 and V is TRBV7-2; no clear D. The germline V gene encodes CDR1 SGHTA and CDR2 FQGNSA. CDR3 length: 13 amino acids. DNA for the CDR3: TGTGCCAGCAGCTTACGACCGGCGGGTGGCTGCACCTTC. It encodes CASSLRPAGGCTF.

J is TRBJ1-1 and V is TRBV10-3; D unresolved. The CDR3 has 16 residues. V was cut by 0 bases and J by 0 bases, with 11 bases left in between. Germline loops: CDR1 ENHRY, CDR2 SYGVKD. The CDR3 loop is CAISESTGALNTEAFF. The CDR3 nucleotides read TGTGCCATCAGTGAGTCGACGGGAGCACTGAACACTGAAGCTTTCTTT.

V and J are TRBV2 and TRBJ2-3; TRBD2 aligns across 8 bases. CDR1 and CDR2 (germline): SNHLY, FYNNEI. The ends lost 4 bases at V and 4 bases at J; junction bases unmatched: 4. The CDR3 length is 14 residues. CDR3 sequence: CASSAEAGADTQYF. The CDR3 DNA sequence: TGTGCCAGCAGTGCCGAAGCGGGGGCAGATACGCAGTATTTT.